This entry lists 20 T cell receptor beta chains sequenced from one sample in a study of CD8 T cells in ankylosing spondylitis. One entry per CDR3 protein results from TCRdb running MiXCR on the 5' RACE reads. Here the sample spans 150,000 to 200,000 distinct CDR3 sequences, about 20% being singletons. Specimen: blood, either unsorted or a sorted T cell fraction (not recorded which). Receptors originate from a male donor under 35 with ankylosing spondylitis or in good health (not recorded which).

This clonotype appeared many times. The V and J genes are TRBV12-3 or TRBV12-4 and TRBJ1-5; TRBD1 matches at 9 bases. Trimming took 3 bases from V and 7 from J; bases not matched to a gene: 4. CDR3 length: 14 amino acids. The CDR3 region has the DNA TGTGCCAGCAGTTTCACAGGGGGCGAACAGCCCCAGCATTTT. Translated: CASSFTGGEQPQHF.

The rearrangement uses TRBV6-1 and TRBJ1-1; no clear D. V was pared by 3 bases and J by 1 base, with 12 bases between. This CDR3 contains 15 residues. The germline V gene has CDR1 MNHNS and CDR2 SASEGT. The CDR3 DNA sequence: TGTGCCAGCAGTGACTTAGGGCGGGGGAACACTGAAGCTTTCTTT. Protein: CASSDLGRGNTEAFF.

This clonotype was detected many times. The chain links TRBV4-1 to TRBJ2-1; 11 bases fit TRBD2. CDR3 length equals 16 residues. Germline CDR1 MGHRA, CDR2 YSYEKL. After removal of 5 bases from V and 4 bases from J, the junction contained 7 bases not matched to a gene. DNA for the CDR3: TGCGCCAGCAGCAGACGACTAGCGGGAAGTTACAATGAGCAGTTCTTC. This gives the protein CASSRRLAGSYNEQFF.

The V and J genes are TRBV7-8 and TRBJ2-1; D uncertain. Trimming cost V 1 base and J 7 bases, with 11 bases left between them. This CDR3 contains 14 residues. CDR1 is SGHVS, CDR2 FQNEAQ, per germline. The CDR3 nucleotides are TGTGCCAGCAGCTTAGGGGTGTCATCGAATGAGCAGTTCTTC. The encoded protein is CASSLGVSSNEQFF.

This clonotype was detected many times. This rearrangement joins TRBV6-5 to TRBJ2-3, with a weak D call TRBD1 (6 bases). Germline V gene lookup returns CDR1 MNHEY and CDR2 SVGAGI. V lost 0 bases, J lost 0 bases, and 19 bases lay in between. This CDR3 is built from 19 residues. Here the CDR3 DNA reads TGTGCCAGCAGTTACTCCCGATCAGGGACAATCTCTAGCACAGATACGCAGTATTTT. Translated, it gives CASSYSRSGTISSTDTQYF.

This clonotype was detected ten times or more. The chain uses TRBV12-3 or TRBV12-4 and TRBJ2-1; 7 bases are shared with TRBD2. The CDR3 spans 12 residues. The trim removed 6 bases at V and 9 bases at J, leaving 5 bases unmatched. CDR3 DNA: TGTGCCAGCAGACGGGGGGATCGTGAGCAGTTCTTC. Translation: CASRRGDREQFF.

This clonotype was counted many times. The chain employs TRBV27 and TRBJ2-7; D is possibly TRBD1 (5 bases). The V gene lost 3 bases and the J gene lost 1 base, with 13 bases spanning the gap. The CDR3 is 15 residues long. From germline, CDR1 is MNHEY and CDR2 SMNVEV (reference sequence). For the CDR3, the DNA is TGTGCCAGCAGTTTGTGGCAGGGCTCGTCCTACGAGCAGTACTTC. Translating it yields CASSLWQGSSYEQYF.

Comments on this clonotype: Because the CDR3's place on the DNA is in doubt, the DNA is left out and the CDR3 is given as listed by TCRdb. The chain joins TRBV27 to TRBJ2-5. The germline V gene encodes CDR1 MNHEY and CDR2 SMNVEV (reference sequence). Including both end residues, the CDR3 is 14 amino acids long. The chain's CDR3 is CASSFFGDGETQYF.

This clonotype was observed many times. V is TRBV4-3 and J is TRBJ1-1, with D unresolved. V was cut by 0 bases and J by 0 bases, with 8 bases left in between. This CDR3 is built from 15 residues. CDR1 is LGHNA and CDR2 is YSLEER in the germline V gene. In DNA, the CDR3 is TGCGCCAGCAGCCAAGACGGGCTCATGAACACTGAAGCTTTCTTT. It specifies CASSQDGLMNTEAFF.

There are many counts of this clonotype. The rearrangement joins TRBV5-1 to TRBJ2-3; D call uncertain. The V gene's germline CDR1 is SGHRS and CDR2 YFSETQ. The CDR3 has 14 amino acids. Trimming cost V 3 bases and J 2 bases, with 10 bases left between them. The CDR3 coding sequence is TGCGCCAGCAGCTCGCGACTTGTCACAGATACGCAGTATTTT. It encodes CASSSRLVTDTQYF.

This clonotype was found many times. V is TRBV4-1 and J is TRBJ2-3, with 8 positions matching TRBD2. Germline trimming cut 0 bases from V and 5 bases from J; bases unmatched to any gene: 4. Germline CDR1 and CDR2: MGHRA and YSYEKL. This CDR3 spans 15 amino acids. The CDR3 sequence is CASSQEGLDGDTQYF. The CDR3, as DNA: TGCGCCAGCAGCCAAGAGGGACTAGACGGAGATACGCAGTATTTT.

This clonotype was counted many times. The V and J genes are TRBV7-6 and TRBJ2-1, with 7 positions matching TRBD1. This CDR3 is 13 amino acids long. J gave up 12 bases and V 4 bases, and 9 bases lay outside the gene matches. The germline V gene has CDR1 SGHVS and CDR2 FNYEAQ. CDR3 nucleotides: TGTGCCAGCAGCTCGACTTTAGGGGGCCGGCAGTTCTTC. Amino acids: CASSSTLGGRQFF. Full variable domain (rest looked up from reference TRBV7-6 and TRBJ2-1): GAGVSQSPRYKVTKRGQDVALRCDPISGHVSLYWYRQALGQGPEFLTYFNYEAQQDKSGLPNDRFSAERPEGSISTLTIQRTEQRDSAMYRCASSSTLGGRQFFGPGTRLTVL.

The sample holds many counts of this clonotype. The V and J genes are TRBV4-3 and TRBJ1-1, with D hard to call. CDR1 and CDR2 (germline): LGHNA, YSLEER. The CDR3 totals 15 residues. Trimming stripped 0 bases from V and 5 bases from J, with 13 bases between. The CDR3 sequence is CASSQDSGVGTEAFF. The CDR3 DNA reads as TGCGCCAGCAGCCAAGATTCCGGGGTCGGGACTGAAGCTTTCTTT.

This chain joins TRBV27 and TRBJ2-1, with TRBD2 as a possible D gene (6 bases). This CDR3 is built from 15 residues. The germline V and J ends were trimmed by 3 bases and 3 bases, with 12 bases remaining between them. Germline assignment: CDR1 MNHEY and CDR2 SMNVEV (reference sequence). CDR3 nucleotide sequence: TGTGCCAGCAGTTTGGGGGGACTGTTCTACAATGAGCAGTTCTTC. It specifies CASSLGGLFYNEQFF.

The CDR3 nucleotides are TGTGCCAGCAGTTTGGCCAGCGGGCGTTACGAGCAGTACTTC. This encodes CASSLASGRYEQYF. The chain employs TRBV12-3 or TRBV12-4 and TRBJ2-7; D might be TRBD2 (6 bases). The CDR3 is 14 residues long. Trimming removed 3 bases at V and 4 bases at J, with 13 bases between.

Many counts were recorded for this clonotype. This chain joins TRBV20-1 and TRBJ1-2; 7 bases are shared with TRBD1. V shed 1 base, J shed 6 bases, and the junction held 5 bases outside the gene matches. CDR1 and CDR2 from the germline V gene are DFQATT and SNEGSKA (reference sequence). The CDR3 is made up of 13 amino acids. CDR3 loop: CSARATGTNGYTF. In DNA, the CDR3 is TGCAGTGCTAGAGCGACAGGGACGAATGGCTACACCTTC.

This clonotype came up many times. This chain joins TRBV5-1 and TRBJ2-5; tentatively, D is TRBD1 (6 bases). Germline V gene data show CDR1 as SGHRS and CDR2 as YFSETQ. V dropped 0 bases and J dropped 5 bases, with 20 bases sitting between them. This CDR3 contains 17 residues. The CDR3 DNA follows: TGCGCCAGCAGCTTGGCCTTACGGGACAACCCCATCGAGACCCAGTACTTC. This encodes CASSLALRDNPIETQYF.

In this sample, this clonotype turned up many times. The J gene is TRBJ2-1, the V gene TRBV24-1; weak D call: TRBD2 (6 bases). The CDR3 contains 16 residues. The germline V gene has CDR1 KGHDR and CDR2 SFDVKD. V lost 5 bases and J 5 bases, leaving 18 bases between the germline ends. Written as DNA, the CDR3 is TGTGCCACCAGTGCCCCAGGGCTAGCGAAACACAATGAGCAGTTCTTC. It yields the protein CATSAPGLAKHNEQFF.

This clonotype was counted between two and nine times. The chain carries TRBV6-4 and TRBJ1-5; D is unresolved. Germline CDR1 reads MRHNA; CDR2 reads SNTAGT. The V gene lost 4 bases and the J gene lost 1 base, with 11 bases spanning the gap. The CDR3 runs 15 residues. This chain's CDR3 is CASSARTESNQPQHF. The DNA for the CDR3 is TGTGCCAGCAGTGCACGGACGGAAAGCAATCAGCCCCAGCATTTT.

This clonotype was detected only a few times. The CDR3 bases are TGTGCCAGCAGCCCCCCTAGCGCGATTACCTACGAGCAGTACTTC. Protein product: CASSPPSAITYEQYF. The chain has TRBV7-2 and TRBJ2-7; perhaps TRBD2 as D (6 bases). The germline CDR1 and CDR2 sequences are SGHTA and FQGNSA. The CDR3 has 15 amino acids. The germline V and J ends were trimmed by 5 bases and 2 bases, with 16 bases remaining between them.